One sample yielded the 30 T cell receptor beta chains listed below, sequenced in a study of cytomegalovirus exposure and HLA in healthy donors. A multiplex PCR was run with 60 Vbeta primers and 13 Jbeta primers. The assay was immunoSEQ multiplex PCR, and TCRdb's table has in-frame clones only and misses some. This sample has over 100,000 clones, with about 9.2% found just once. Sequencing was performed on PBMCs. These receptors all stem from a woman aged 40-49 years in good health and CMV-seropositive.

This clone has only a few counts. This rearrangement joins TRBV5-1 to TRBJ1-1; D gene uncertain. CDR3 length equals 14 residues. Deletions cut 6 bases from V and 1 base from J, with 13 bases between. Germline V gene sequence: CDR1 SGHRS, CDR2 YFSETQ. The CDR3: CASKTDIWNTEAFF. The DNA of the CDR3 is TGCGCCAGCAAAACCGACATATGGAACACTGAAGCTTTCTTT.

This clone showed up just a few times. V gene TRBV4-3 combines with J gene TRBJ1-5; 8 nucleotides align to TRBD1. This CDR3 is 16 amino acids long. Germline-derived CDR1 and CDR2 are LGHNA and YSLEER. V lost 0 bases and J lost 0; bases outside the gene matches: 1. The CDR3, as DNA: TGCGCCAGCAGCCAAGACACAGGGGGTAGCAATCAGCCCCAGCATTTT. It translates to CASSQDTGGSNQPQHF.

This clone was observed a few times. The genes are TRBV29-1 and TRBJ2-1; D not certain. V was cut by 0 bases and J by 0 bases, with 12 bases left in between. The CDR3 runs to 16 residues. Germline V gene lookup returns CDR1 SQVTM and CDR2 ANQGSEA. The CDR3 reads CSVEDEIKSSYNEQFF. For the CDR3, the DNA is TGCAGCGTTGAAGATGAGATTAAGAGCTCCTACAATGAGCAGTTCTTC.

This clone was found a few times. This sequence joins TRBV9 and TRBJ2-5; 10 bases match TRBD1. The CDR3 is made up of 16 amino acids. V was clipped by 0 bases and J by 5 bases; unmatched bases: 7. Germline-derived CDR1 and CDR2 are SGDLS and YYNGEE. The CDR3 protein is CASSVDLLGQGETQYF. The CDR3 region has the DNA TGTGCCAGCAGCGTAGATCTCTTGGGACAGGGGGAGACCCAGTACTTC.

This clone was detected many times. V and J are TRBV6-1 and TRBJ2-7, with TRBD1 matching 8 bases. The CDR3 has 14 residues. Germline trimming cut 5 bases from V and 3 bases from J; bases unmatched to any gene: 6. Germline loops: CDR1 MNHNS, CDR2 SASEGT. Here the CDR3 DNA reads TGTGCCAGCAGTCCGGACAGGGTCAGCTACGAGCAGTACTTC. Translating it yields CASSPDRVSYEQYF.

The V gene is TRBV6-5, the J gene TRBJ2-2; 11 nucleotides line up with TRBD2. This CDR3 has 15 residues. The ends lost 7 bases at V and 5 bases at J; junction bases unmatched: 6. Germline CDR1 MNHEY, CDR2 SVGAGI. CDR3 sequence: CASNLAGGATGELFF. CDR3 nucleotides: TGTGCCAGCAATCTAGCGGGGGGAGCTACCGGGGAGCTGTTTTTT.

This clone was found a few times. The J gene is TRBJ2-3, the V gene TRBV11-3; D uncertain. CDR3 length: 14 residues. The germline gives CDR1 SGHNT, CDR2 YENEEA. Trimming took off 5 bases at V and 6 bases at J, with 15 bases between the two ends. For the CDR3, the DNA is TGTGCCAGCAGCCCAGATAGAGACATGGATACGCAGTATTTT. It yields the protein CASSPDRDMDTQYF.

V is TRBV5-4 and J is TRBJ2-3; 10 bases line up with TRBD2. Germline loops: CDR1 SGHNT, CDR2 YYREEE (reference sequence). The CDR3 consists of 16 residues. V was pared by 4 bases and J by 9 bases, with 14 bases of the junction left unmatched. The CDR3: CASSTGQRGGLETQYF. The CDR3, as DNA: TGTGCCAGCAGCACGGGCCAGCGGGGGGGCCTAGAGACGCAGTATTTT. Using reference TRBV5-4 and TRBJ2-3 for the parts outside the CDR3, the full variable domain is ETGVTQSPTHLIKTRGQQVTLRCSSQSGHNTVSWYQQALGQGPQFIFQYYREEENGRGNFPPRFSGLQFPNYSSELNVNALELDDSALYLCASSTGQRGGLETQYFGPGTRLTVL.

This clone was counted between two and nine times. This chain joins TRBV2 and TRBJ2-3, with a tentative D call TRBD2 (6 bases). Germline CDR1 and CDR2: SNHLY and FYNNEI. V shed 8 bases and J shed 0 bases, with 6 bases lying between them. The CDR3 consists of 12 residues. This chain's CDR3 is CASGTSTDTQYF. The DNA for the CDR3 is TGTGCCAGCGGGACTAGCACAGATACGCAGTATTTT.

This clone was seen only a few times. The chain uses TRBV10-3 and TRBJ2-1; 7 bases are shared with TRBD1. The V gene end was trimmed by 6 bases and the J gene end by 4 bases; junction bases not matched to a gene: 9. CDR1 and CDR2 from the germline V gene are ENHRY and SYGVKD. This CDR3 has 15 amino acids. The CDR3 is CAIRLSGTAYNEQFF. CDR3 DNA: TGTGCCATCAGGCTCTCCGGGACAGCATACAATGAGCAGTTCTTC.

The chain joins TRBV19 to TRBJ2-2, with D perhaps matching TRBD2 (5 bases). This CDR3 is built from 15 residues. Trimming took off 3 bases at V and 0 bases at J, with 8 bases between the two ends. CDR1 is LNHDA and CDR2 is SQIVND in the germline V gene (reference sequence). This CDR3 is CASSISETNTGELFF. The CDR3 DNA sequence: TGTGCCAGTAGTATTAGCGAAACGAACACCGGGGAGCTGTTTTTT. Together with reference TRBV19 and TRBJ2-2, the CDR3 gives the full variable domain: DGGITQSPKYLFRKEGQNVTLSCEQNLNHDAMYWYRQDPGQGLRLIYYSQIVNDFQKGDIAEGYSVSREKKESFPLTVTSAQKNPTAFYLCASSISETNTGELFFGEGSRLTVL.

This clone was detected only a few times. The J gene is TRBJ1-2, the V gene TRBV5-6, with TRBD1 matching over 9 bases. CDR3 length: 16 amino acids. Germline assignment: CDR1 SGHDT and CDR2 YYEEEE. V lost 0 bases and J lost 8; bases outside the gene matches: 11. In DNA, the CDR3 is TGTGCCAGCAGCTTGGAGGACAGGGGCGATTTCGGAGGCTACACCTTC. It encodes CASSLEDRGDFGGYTF.

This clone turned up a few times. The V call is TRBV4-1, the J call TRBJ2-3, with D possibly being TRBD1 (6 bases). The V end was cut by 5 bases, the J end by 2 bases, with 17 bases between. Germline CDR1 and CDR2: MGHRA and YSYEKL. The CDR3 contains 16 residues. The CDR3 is CASSSRQVGTTDTQYF. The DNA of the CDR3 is TGCGCCAGCAGCTCACGACAGGTGGGGACCACAGATACGCAGTATTTT.

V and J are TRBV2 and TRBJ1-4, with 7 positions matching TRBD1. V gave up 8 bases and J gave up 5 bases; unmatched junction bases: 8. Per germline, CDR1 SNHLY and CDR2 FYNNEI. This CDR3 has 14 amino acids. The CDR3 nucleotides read TGTGCCAGCCTTAAGCCAGGGGGAAATGAAAAACTGTTTTTT. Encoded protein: CASLKPGGNEKLFF.

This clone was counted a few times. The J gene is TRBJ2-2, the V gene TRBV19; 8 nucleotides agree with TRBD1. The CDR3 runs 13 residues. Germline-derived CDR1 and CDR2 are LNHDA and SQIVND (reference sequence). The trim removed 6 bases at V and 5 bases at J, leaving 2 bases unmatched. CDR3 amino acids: CASRTGATGELFF. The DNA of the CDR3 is TGTGCCAGTAGGACAGGGGCTACCGGGGAGCTGTTTTTT.

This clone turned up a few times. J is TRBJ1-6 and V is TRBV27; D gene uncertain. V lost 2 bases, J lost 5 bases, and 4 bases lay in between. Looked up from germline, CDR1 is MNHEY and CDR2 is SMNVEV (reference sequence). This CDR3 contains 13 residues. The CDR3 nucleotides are TGTGCCAGCAGTTTACAGAATAATTCACCCCTCCACTTT. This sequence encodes CASSLQNNSPLHF.

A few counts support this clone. The CDR3 region is CASSQDGRGDEQFF. In DNA, the CDR3 is TGTGCCAGCAGCCAAGATGGAAGGGGCGATGAGCAGTTCTTC. This chain joins TRBV14 and TRBJ2-1, with D perhaps TRBD1 (5 bases). Trimming cost V 0 bases and J 8 bases, with 11 bases left between them. The CDR3 consists of 14 residues. Germline CDR1 SGHDN, CDR2 FVKESK.

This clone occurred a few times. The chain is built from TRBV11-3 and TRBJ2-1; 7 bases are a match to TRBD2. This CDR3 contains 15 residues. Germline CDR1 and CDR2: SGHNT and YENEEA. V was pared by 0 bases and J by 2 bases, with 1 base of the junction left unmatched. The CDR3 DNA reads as TGTGCCAGCAGCTTAGACCTAGCGGCCTACAATGAGCAGTTCTTC. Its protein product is CASSLDLAAYNEQFF.

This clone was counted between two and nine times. The CDR3 protein is CASSPGQGQKLFF. The CDR3 DNA follows: TGTGCCAGCAGTCCGGGACAGGGGCAAAAACTGTTTTTT. The chain has TRBV2 and TRBJ1-4; 10 bases are shared with TRBD1. Germline V CDR1 and CDR2: SNHLY, FYNNEI. The V and J ends lost 5 bases and 9 bases, in that order; junction bases with no gene match: 3. The CDR3 contains 13 residues. The whole variable domain, filled in from reference TRBV2 and TRBJ1-4, reads EPEVTQTPSHQVTQMGQEVILRCVPISNHLYFYWYRQILGQKVEFLVSFYNNEISEKSEIFDDQFSVERPDGSNFTLKIRSTKLEDSAMYFCASSPGQGQKLFFGSGTQLSVL.

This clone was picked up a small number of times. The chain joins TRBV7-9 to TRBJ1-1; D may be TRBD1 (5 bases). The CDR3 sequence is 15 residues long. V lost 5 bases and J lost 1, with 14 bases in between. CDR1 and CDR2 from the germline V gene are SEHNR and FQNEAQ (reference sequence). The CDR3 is CASSPVQGRNTEAFF. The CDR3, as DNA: TGTGCCAGCAGCCCAGTGCAGGGTCGGAACACTGAAGCTTTCTTT.

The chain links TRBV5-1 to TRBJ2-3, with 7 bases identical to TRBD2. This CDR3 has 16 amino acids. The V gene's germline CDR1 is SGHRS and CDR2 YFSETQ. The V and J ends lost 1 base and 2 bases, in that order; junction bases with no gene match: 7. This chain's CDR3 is CASSLLRGTITDTQYF. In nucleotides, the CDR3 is TGCGCCAGCAGCTTGCTGCGGGGGACGATCACAGATACGCAGTATTTT.

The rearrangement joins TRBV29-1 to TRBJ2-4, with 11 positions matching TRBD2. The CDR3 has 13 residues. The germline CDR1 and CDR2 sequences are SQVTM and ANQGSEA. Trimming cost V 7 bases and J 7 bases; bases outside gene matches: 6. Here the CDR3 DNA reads TGCAGCGCTGTAGCGGGGGGGACGAACATTCAGTACTTC. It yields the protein CSAVAGGTNIQYF.

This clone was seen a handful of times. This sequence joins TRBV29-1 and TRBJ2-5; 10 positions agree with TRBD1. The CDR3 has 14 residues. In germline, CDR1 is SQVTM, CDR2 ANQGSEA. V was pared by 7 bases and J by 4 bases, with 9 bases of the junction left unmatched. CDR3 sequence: CSARQGARRETQYF. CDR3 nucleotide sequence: TGCAGCGCCAGACAGGGGGCGCGTAGAGAGACCCAGTACTTC.

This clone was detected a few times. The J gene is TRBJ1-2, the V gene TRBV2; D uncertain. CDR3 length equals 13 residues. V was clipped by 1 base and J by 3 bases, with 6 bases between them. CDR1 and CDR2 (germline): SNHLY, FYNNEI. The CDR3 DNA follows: TGTGCCAGCAGTGAAGGGCCAGACTATGGCTACACCTTC. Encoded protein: CASSEGPDYGYTF.

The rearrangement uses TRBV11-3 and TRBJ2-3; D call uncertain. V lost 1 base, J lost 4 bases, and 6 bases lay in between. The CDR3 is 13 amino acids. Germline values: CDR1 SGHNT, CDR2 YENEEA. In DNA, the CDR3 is TGTGCCAGCAGCTTAGGTCCTTCAGATACGCAGTATTTT. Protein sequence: CASSLGPSDTQYF.

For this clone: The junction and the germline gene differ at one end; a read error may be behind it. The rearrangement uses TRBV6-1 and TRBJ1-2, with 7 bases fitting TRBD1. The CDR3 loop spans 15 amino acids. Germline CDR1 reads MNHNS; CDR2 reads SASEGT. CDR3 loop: CASNTYAGQGVPSSF. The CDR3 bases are TGTGCCAGCAACACTTACGCCGGGCAGGGGGTTCCTTCCTCCTTC.

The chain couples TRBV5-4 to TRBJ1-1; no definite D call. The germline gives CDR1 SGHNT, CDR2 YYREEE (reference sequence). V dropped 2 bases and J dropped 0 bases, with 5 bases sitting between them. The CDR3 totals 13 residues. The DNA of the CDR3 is TGTGCCAGCAGCTTTTCGGTGAACACTGAAGCTTTCTTT. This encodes CASSFSVNTEAFF. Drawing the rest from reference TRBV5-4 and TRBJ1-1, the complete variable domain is ETGVTQSPTHLIKTRGQQVTLRCSSQSGHNTVSWYQQALGQGPQFIFQYYREEENGRGNFPPRFSGLQFPNYSSELNVNALELDDSALYLCASSFSVNTEAFFGQGTRLTVV.

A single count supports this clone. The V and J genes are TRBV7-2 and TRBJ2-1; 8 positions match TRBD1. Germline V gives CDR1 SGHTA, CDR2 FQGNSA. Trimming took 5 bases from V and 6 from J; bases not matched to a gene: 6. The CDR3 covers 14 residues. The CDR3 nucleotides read TGTGCCAGCAGCCTTTCGACAGGGGCCAATGAGCAGTTCTTC. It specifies CASSLSTGANEQFF.

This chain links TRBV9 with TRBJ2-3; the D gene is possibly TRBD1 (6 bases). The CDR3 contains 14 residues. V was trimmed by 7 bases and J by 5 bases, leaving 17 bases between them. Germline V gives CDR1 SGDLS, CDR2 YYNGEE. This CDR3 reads CASDGTGLGDTQYF. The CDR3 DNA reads TGTGCCAGCGATGGAACAGGGCTGGGAGATACGCAGTATTTT.

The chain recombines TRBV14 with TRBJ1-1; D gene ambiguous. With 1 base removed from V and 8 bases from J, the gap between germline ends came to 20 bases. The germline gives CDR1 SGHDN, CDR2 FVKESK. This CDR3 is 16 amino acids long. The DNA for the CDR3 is TGTGCCAGCAGCCAAGCGGGGTACGCTACACACGAGGAAGCTTTCTTT. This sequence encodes CASSQAGYATHEEAFF.